This T cell receptor beta chain was retrieved from a study of vaccination and CD4 T cells after COVID-19. V lost 10 bases to trimming and J lost 1 base; unmatched junction nucleotides: 11. Germline V gene sequence: CDR1 LNHDA, CDR2 SQIVND (reference sequence). There are 16 residues in the CDR3. Study outcomes and limitations: Median numbers of SARS-CoV-2-reactive clonotypes increased from about 20 to 38 (not a significant change).

Oncomine TCR Beta short-read sequencing was applied to DNA from cultured CD4+ T cells. One entry per CDR3 protein results from TCRdb running MiXCR on the PCR reads. The sample contains around 15,000 distinct CDR3 sequences, 52% of which appear only once. Remarks on this clonotype: As yet, its antigen is unknown.

Treatment denoted: approximately nine-day PBMC culture with coronavirus spike peptide pools or control peptides (ViraFEST assay). The material sequenced was CD4+ T cells from blood, cultured in vitro. The TCR was taken from a human donor who had recovered from COVID-19. The chain links TRBV19 to TRBJ2-2; 8 bases fit TRBD1. This chain's CDR3 is CATSGTGGLNTGELFF. Written as DNA, the CDR3 is TGTGCCACCTCCGGGACAGGAGGATTGAACACCGGGGAGCTGTTTTTT.